Given below is one T cell receptor beta chain in context. The assay was immunoSEQ multiplex PCR, and TCRdb's table has in-frame clones only and misses some. The table lists more than 95,000 clones, roughly 82% of them singletons, with about a quarter in the top ten. This sample was included in a study of T cell responses to AZD1222 COVID-19 vaccine. Trimming cost V 1 base and J 6 bases; bases outside gene matches: 2. CDR3 length: 14 residues. Germline lookup yields CDR1 SEHNR and CDR2 FQNEAQ (reference sequence). This TCR was recovered from an adult who received the AZD1222 COVID-19 vaccine. The sample here was peripheral blood, taken 28 days after the second AZD1222 dose. The rearrangement links TRBV7-9 to TRBJ2-1, with 8 bases identical to TRBD2. Here the CDR3 reads CASSLEGLVNEQFF. CDR3 DNA sequence: TGTGCCAGCAGCTTAGAGGGACTAGTCAATGAGCAGTTCTTC.